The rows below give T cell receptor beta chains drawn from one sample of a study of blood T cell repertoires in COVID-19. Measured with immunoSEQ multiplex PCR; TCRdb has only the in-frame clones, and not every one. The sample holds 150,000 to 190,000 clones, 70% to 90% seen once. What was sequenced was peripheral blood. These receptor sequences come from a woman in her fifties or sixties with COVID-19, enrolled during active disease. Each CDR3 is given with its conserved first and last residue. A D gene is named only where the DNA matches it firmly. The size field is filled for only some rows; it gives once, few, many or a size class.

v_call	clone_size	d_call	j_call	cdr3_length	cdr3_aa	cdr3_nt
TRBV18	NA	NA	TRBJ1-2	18	CASSPIGRGISPNYGYTF	TGTGCCAGCTCACCAATTGGACGGGGAATCAGTCCGAACTATGGCTACACCTTC
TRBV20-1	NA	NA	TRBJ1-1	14	CSASFPGRSTEAFF	TGCAGTGCTAGTTTCCCGGGTCGGAGCACTGAAGCTTTCTTT
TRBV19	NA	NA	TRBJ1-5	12	CASRTANRPQHF	TGTGCCAGTAGGACAGCTAATCGACCCCAGCATTTT
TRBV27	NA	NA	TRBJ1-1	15	CASSLLIGVGSEAFF	TGTGCCAGCAGTTTATTAATCGGGGTTGGAAGTGAAGCTTTCTTT
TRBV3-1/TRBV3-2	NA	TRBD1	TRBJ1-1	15	CASRLTGGSSTEAFF	TGTGCCAGCAGGCTGACAGGGGGCTCTAGCACTGAAGCTTTCTTT
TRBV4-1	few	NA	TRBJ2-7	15	CASSQVESISYEQYF	TGCGCCAGCAGCCAAGTGGAGTCTATCTCCTACGAGCAGTACTTC
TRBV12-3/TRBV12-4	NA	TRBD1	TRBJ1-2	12	CASSSYRGGYTF	TGTGCCAGCAGTTCATACAGGGGAGGCTACACCTTC
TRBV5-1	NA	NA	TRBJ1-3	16	CASSLYSGYTGNTIYF	TGCGCCAGCAGCTTGTATTCGGGGTACACTGGAAACACCATATATTTT
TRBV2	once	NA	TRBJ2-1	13	CASTRLVLNEQFF	TGTGCCAGCACGCGACTAGTCCTTAATGAGCAGTTCTTC
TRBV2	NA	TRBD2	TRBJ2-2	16	CASRGPLAGVTGELFF	TGTGCCAGCAGGGGTCCCCTAGCGGGAGTCACCGGGGAGCTGTTTTTT
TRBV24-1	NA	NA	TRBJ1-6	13	CATSGSDNSPLHF	TGTGCCACCAGTGGTTCAGATAATTCACCCCTCCACTTT
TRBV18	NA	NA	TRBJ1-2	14	CASSPRGNNYGYTF	TGTGCCAGCTCACCCAGGGGCAATAACTATGGCTACACCTTC
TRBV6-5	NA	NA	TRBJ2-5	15	CASRTQRVGKETQYF	TGTGCCAGCAGAACCCAGCGAGTCGGGAAAGAGACCCAGTACTTC
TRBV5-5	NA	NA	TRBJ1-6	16	CASSPPGSSYNSPLHF	TGTGCCAGCAGCCCCCCGGGGAGCTCCTATAATTCACCCCTCCACTTT
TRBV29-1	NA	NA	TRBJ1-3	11	CSVDTGNTIYF	TGCAGCGTGGACACTGGAAACACCATATATTTT
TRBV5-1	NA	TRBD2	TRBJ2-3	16	CASGRPGTSGADTQYF	TGCGCCAGCGGTCGGCCCGGGACTAGTGGGGCAGATACGCAGTATTTT
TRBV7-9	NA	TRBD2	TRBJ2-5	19	CASSLGFRTSGGPQETQYF	TGTGCCAGCAGCTTAGGTTTTAGGACTAGCGGGGGGCCTCAAGAGACCCAGTACTTC
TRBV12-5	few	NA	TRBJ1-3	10	CASGLVEIYF	TGTGCTAGTGGTTTGGTCGAGATATATTTT
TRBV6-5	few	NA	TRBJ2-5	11	CASRLQETQYF	TGTGCCAGCAGACTTCAAGAGACCCAGTACTTC
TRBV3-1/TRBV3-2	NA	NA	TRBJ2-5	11	CASSRRETQYF	TGTGCCAGCAGCCGGAGGGAGACCCAGTACTTC
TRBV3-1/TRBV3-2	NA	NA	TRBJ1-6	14	CASSPISRVSPLHF	TGTGCCAGCAGCCCGATCTCCAGGGTTTCACCCCTCCACTTT
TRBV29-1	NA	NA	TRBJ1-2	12	CSVMTEVRGYTF	TGCAGCGTTATGACTGAAGTGAGGGGCTACACCTTC
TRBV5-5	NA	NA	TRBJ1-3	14	CASSPPTRGNTIYF	TGTGCCAGCAGCCCTCCTACGAGGGGAAACACCATATATTTT
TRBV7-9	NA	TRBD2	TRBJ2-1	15	CASSVSGKGYNEQFF	TGTGCCAGCAGCGTTAGCGGGAAGGGATACAATGAGCAGTTCTTC
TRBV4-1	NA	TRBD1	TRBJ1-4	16	CASSRSQGAWSEKLFF	TGCGCCAGCAGCCGCTCGCAGGGGGCGTGGAGTGAAAAACTGTTTTTT
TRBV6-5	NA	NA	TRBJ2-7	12	CATQDPGVEQYF	TGTGCCACCCAGGATCCCGGGGTCGAGCAGTACTTC
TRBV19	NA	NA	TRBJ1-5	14	CASSMGPSNQPQHF	TGTGCCAGTAGTATGGGGCCGAGCAATCAGCCCCAGCATTTT
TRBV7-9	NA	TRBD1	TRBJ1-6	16	CASSSTGQAKHSPLHF	TGTGCCAGCAGCTCCACGGGACAGGCAAAACATTCACCCCTCCACTTT
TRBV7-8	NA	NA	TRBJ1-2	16	CASSAAGTHPNYGYTF	TGTGCCAGCAGCGCTGCCGGGACACATCCTAACTATGGCTACACCTTC
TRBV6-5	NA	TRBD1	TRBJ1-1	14	CASRPDRGLVEAFF	TGTGCCAGCAGACCGGACAGGGGGCTAGTTGAAGCTTTCTTT
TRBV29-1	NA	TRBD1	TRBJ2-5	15	CSVEERTGFGETQYF	TGCAGCGTTGAAGAACGGACAGGGTTCGGCGAGACCCAGTACTTC
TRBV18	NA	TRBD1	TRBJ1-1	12	CASSRGQVGAFF	TGTGCCAGCTCTCGCGGACAGGTCGGAGCTTTCTTT
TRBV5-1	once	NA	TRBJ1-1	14	CASRSQALNTEAFF	TGCGCCAGCAGGTCACAGGCCCTGAACACTGAAGCTTTCTTT
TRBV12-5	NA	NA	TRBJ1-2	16	CASGIVGWTTNYGYTF	TGTGCTAGTGGCATTGTTGGCTGGACTACTAACTATGGCTACACCTTC
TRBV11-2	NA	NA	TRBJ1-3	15	CASSLERAIGNTIYF	TGTGCCAGCAGCTTAGAGAGAGCAATCGGAAACACCATATATTTT
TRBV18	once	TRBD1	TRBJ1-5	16	CASSPPSTTGDQPQHF	TGTGCCAGCTCACCACCTTCAACGACAGGGGATCAGCCCCAGCATTTT
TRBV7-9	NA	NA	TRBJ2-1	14	CASSSGQNYNEQFF	TGTGCCAGCAGCTCCGGACAGAACTACAATGAGCAGTTCTTC
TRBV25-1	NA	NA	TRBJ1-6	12	CASMDGVSPLHF	TGTGCCAGTATGGACGGGGTTTCACCCCTCCACTTT
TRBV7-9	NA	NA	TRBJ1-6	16	CASHPGGRGRDSPLHF	TGTGCCAGCCATCCCGGCGGCAGGGGCAGAGATTCACCCCTCCACTTT
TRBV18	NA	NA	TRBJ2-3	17	CASSPRQTSSSTDTQYF	TGTGCCAGCTCACCACGACAGACCTCATCTAGCACAGATACGCAGTATTTT
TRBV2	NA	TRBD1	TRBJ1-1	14	CASSGGQGPAEAFF	TGTGCCAGCAGTGGGGGACAGGGGCCCGCTGAAGCTTTCTTT